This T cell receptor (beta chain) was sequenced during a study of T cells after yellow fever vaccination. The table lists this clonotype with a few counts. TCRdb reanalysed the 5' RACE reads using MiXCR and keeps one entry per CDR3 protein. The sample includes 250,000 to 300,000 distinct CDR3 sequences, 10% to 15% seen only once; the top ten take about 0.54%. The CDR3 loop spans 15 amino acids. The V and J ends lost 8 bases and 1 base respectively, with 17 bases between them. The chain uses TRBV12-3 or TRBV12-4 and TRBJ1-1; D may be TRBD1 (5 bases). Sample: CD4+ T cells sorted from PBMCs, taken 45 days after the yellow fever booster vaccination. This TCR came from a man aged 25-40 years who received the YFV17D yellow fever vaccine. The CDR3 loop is CASRPPGRRNTEAFF. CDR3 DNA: TGTGCCAGCCGGCCCCCAGGGCGGCGGAACACTGAAGCTTTCTTT.